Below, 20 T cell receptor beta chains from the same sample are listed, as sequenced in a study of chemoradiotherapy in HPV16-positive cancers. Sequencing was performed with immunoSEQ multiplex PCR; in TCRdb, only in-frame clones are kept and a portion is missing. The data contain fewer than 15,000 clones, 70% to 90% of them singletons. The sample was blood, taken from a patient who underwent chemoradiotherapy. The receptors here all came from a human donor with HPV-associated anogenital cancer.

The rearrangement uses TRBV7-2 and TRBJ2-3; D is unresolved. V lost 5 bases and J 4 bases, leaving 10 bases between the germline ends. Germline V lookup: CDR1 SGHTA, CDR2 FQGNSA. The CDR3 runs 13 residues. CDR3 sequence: CASSPSRADTQYF. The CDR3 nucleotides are TGTGCCAGCAGCCCATCACGGGCAGATACGCAGTATTTT.

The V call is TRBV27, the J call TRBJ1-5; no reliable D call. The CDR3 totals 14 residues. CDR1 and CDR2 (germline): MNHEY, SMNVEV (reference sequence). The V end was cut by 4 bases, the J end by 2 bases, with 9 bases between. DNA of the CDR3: TGTGCCAGCAGTTGGACGTCGGGCAATCAGCCCCAGCATTTT. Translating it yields CASSWTSGNQPQHF.

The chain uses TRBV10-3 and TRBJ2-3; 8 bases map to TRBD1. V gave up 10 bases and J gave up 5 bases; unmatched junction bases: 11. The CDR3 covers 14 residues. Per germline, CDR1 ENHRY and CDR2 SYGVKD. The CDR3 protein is CATSTGAAGDTQYF. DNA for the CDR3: TGTGCCACCTCGACAGGGGCGGCGGGAGATACGCAGTATTTT.

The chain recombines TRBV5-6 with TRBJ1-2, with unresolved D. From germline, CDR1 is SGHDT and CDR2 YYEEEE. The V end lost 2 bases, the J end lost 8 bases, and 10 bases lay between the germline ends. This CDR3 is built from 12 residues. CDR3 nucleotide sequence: TGTGCCAGCAGCTTAGGTACCGAGGGCTACACCTTC. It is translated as CASSLGTEGYTF.

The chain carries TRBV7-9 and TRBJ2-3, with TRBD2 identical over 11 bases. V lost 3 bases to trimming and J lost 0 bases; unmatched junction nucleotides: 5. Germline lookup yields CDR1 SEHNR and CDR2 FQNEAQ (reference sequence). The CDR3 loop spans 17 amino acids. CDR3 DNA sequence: TGTGCCAGCAGCTTCCTAGCGGGGGGCGCTAGCACAGATACGCAGTATTTT. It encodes CASSFLAGGASTDTQYF.

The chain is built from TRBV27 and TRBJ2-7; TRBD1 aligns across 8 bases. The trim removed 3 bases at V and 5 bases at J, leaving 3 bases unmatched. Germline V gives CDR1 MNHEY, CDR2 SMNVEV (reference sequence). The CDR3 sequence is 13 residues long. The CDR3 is CASSLGRGHEQYF. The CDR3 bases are TGTGCCAGCAGTTTGGGCAGGGGGCACGAGCAGTACTTC.

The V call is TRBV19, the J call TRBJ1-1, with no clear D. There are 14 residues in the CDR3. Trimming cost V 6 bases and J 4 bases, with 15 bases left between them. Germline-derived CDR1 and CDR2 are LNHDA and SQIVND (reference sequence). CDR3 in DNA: TGTGCCAGTAGCGGAGGCAGTTTCTTCACTGAAGCTTTCTTT. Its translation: CASSGGSFFTEAFF.

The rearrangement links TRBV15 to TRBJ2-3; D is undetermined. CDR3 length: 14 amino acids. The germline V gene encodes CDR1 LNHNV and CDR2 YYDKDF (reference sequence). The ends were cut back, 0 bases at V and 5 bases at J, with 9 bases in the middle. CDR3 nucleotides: TGTGCCACCAGCAGAGATATTCTGAGAGATACGCAGTATTTT. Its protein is CATSRDILRDTQYF.

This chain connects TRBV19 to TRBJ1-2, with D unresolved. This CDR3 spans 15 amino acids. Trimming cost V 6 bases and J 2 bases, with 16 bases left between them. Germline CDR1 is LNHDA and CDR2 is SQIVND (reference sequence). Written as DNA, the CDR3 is TGTGCCAGTAGCCCGAGGCGGGAGGGAAACTATGGCTACACCTTC. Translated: CASSPRREGNYGYTF.

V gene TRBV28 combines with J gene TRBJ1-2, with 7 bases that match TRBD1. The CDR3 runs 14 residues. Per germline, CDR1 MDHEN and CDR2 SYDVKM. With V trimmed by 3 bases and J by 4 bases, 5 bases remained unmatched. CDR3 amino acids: CASSFGTVPYGYTF. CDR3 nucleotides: TGTGCCAGCAGTTTTGGGACAGTACCCTATGGCTACACCTTC.

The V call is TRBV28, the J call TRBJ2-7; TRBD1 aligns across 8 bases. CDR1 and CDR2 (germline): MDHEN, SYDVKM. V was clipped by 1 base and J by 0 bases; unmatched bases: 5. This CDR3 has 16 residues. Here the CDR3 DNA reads TGTGCCAGCAGTTTATTCAGGGGGCCGAGCTCCTACGAGCAGTACTTC. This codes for CASSLFRGPSSYEQYF.

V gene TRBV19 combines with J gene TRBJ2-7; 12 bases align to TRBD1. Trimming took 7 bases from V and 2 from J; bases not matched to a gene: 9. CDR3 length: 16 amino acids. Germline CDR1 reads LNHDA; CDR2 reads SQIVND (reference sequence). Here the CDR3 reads CASIPPGTGGAYEQYF. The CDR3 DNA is TGTGCCAGTATCCCACCCGGGACAGGGGGCGCCTACGAGCAGTACTTC.

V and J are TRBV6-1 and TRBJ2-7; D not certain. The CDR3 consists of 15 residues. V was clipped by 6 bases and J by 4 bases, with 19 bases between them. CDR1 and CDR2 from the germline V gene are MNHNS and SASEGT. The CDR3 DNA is TGTGCCAGCAGCCGCTTCCCCGACATGAATTACGAGCAGTACTTC. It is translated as CASSRFPDMNYEQYF.

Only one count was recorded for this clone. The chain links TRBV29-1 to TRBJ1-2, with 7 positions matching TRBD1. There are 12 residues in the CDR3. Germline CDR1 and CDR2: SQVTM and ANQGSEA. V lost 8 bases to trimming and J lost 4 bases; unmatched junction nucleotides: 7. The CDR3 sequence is CSSDRETYGYTF. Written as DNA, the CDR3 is TGCAGCAGTGACAGGGAAACCTATGGCTACACCTTC.

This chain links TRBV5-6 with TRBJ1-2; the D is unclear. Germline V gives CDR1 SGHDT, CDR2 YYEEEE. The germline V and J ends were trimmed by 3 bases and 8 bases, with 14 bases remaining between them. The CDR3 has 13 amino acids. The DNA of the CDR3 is TGTGCCAGCAGCTCCCTCAGCTTCTTGGGCTACACCTTC. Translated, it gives CASSSLSFLGYTF.

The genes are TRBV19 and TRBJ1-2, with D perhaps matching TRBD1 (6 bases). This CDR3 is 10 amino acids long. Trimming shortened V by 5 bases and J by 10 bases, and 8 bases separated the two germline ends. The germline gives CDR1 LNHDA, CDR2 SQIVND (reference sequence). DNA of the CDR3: TGTGCCAGTAGTGCAGGGGACTACACCTTC. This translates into CASSAGDYTF.

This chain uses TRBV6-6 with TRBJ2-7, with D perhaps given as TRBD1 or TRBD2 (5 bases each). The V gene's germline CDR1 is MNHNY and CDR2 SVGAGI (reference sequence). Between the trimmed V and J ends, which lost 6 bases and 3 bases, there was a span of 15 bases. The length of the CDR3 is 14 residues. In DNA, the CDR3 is TGTGCCAGCAGCCGATCCAGGGAGAGCTACGAGCAGTACTTC. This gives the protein CASSRSRESYEQYF.

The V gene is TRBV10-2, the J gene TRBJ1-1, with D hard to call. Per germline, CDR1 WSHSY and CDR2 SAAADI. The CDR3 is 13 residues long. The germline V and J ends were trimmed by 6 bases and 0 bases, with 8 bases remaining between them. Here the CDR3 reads CASSSLLNTEAFF. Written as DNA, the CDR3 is TGCGCCAGCAGCTCCCTTCTGAACACTGAAGCTTTCTTT.

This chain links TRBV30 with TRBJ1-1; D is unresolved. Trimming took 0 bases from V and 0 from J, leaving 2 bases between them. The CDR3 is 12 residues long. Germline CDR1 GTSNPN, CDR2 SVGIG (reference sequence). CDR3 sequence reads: CAWSVMNTEAFF. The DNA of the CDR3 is TGTGCCTGGAGTGTTATGAACACTGAAGCTTTCTTT.

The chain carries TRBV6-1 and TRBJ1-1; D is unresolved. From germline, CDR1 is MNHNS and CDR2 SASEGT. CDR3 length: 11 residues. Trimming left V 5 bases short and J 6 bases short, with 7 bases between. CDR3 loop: CASSYVSEAFF. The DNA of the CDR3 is TGTGCCAGCAGTTACGTTTCTGAAGCTTTCTTT.